Listed below are T cell receptor beta chains from one sample, sequenced in a study of blood T cell repertoires in COVID-19. Method: immunoSEQ multiplex PCR; TCRdb's copy keeps in-frame clones and lacks some. The sample records 150,000 to 180,000 clones, about 81% being singletons. The sequenced material came from PBMCs or T cells enriched from blood (not recorded which). Receptors originate from a man aged 45-65 years who had recovered from COVID-19. Each CDR3 is given with its conserved first and last residue. The D gene is left open where the match is weak. Size is stated for part of the rows, as once, few or many counts, or as a class when the clone is expanded.

d_call | j_call | v_call | clone_size | cdr3_aa | cdr3_nt
NA | TRBJ1-5 | TRBV3-1/TRBV3-2 | once | CASSQQATRQPQHF | TGTGCCAGCAGCCAACAAGCGACTCGTCAGCCCCAGCATTTT
NA | TRBJ2-1 | TRBV3-1/TRBV3-2 | NA | CASSHRNNEQFF | TGTGCCAGCAGCCACCGTAATAATGAGCAGTTCTTC
TRBD2 | TRBJ2-7 | TRBV4-2 | few | CASSQDGGGGAYEQYF | TGTGCCAGCAGCCAAGATGGTGGCGGGGGGGCCTACGAGCAGTACTTC
TRBD1 | TRBJ1-1 | TRBV9 | NA | CASGDKQGRTNTEAFF | TGTGCCAGCGGGGACAAACAGGGGAGGACGAACACTGAAGCTTTCTTT
NA | TRBJ1-5 | TRBV6-2/TRBV6-3 | NA | CASSPGGSNQPQHF | TGTGCCAGCAGTCCCGGGGGAAGCAATCAGCCCCAGCATTTT
NA | TRBJ1-3 | TRBV19 | NA | CASRTVHGNTIYF | TGTGCCAGCCGGACAGTACATGGAAACACCATATATTTT
TRBD2 | TRBJ2-5 | TRBV5-1 | NA | CASSPPGLAGGETQYF | TGCGCCAGCAGCCCTCCGGGACTAGCGGGGGGAGAGACCCAGTACTTC
TRBD2 | TRBJ2-5 | TRBV7-9 | NA | CASSSPRSSGGPRETQYF | TGTGCCAGCAGCTCGCCGAGATCGAGCGGGGGGCCTCGGGAGACCCAGTACTTC
NA | TRBJ1-4 | TRBV30 | NA | CALQTNEKLFF | TGTGCCTTACAAACTAATGAAAAACTGTTTTTT
TRBD2 | TRBJ2-7 | TRBV9 | NA | CASSVGGGTYEQYF | TGTGCCAGCAGCGTAGGCGGGGGGACCTACGAGCAGTACTTC
TRBD1 | TRBJ2-7 | TRBV7-9 | NA | CASSSWGQGSYEQYF | TGTGCCAGCAGCTCCTGGGGACAGGGGTCCTACGAGCAGTACTTC
TRBD1 | TRBJ1-2 | TRBV19 | NA | CASEAGGFYGYTF | TGTGCCAGTGAGGCAGGGGGCTTCTATGGCTACACCTTC
NA | TRBJ1-1 | TRBV6-5 | NA | CASSSSGAVKTEAFF | TGTGCCAGCAGTTCGAGCGGGGCTGTAAAAACTGAAGCTTTCTTT
NA | TRBJ1-3 | TRBV9 | NA | CASSLTPGNSGNTIYF | TGTGCCAGCAGCCTCACTCCAGGGAACTCTGGAAACACCATATATTTT
NA | TRBJ1-5 | TRBV6-4 | NA | CASKGPRGSGNQPQHF | TGTGCCAGCAAGGGTCCCAGGGGTTCTGGCAATCAGCCCCAGCATTTT
NA | TRBJ1-2 | TRBV18 | NA | CASSPVEGGSNYGYTF | TGTGCCAGCTCACCCGTAGAAGGGGGAAGTAACTATGGCTACACCTTC
TRBD1 | TRBJ1-1 | TRBV2 | NA | CASSLRKQGTGTEAFF | TGTGCCAGCAGTTTAAGGAAACAGGGGACGGGCACTGAAGCTTTCTTT
NA | TRBJ1-5 | TRBV19 | NA | CASSIRAVQPQHF | TGTGCCAGTAGTATAAGAGCGGTCCAGCCCCAGCATTTT
TRBD1 | TRBJ2-7 | TRBV4-1 | NA | CASSQDRQGTYEQYF | TGCGCCAGCAGCCAGGATCGACAGGGGACCTACGAGCAGTACTTC
NA | TRBJ2-7 | TRBV6-2/TRBV6-3 | NA | CASSYSDRSPYEQYF | TGTGCCAGCAGTTACTCCGACAGGTCTCCCTACGAGCAGTACTTC
TRBD2 | TRBJ2-3 | TRBV3-1/TRBV3-2 | once | CASSHPGLAGGTDTQYF | TGTGCCAGCAGCCACCCGGGACTAGCGGGGGGCACAGATACGCAGTATTTT
TRBD1 | TRBJ2-7 | TRBV23-1 | NA | CASSQLGTGGPYEQYF | TGCGCCAGCAGTCAATTGGGGACAGGGGGACCCTACGAGCAGTACTTC
NA | TRBJ1-1 | TRBV7-8 | NA | CASSLGARGNTEAFF | TGTGCCAGCAGCTTAGGGGCCAGGGGGAACACTGAAGCTTTCTTT
NA | TRBJ1-1 | TRBV5-4 | NA | CASSLEGAINTEAFF | TGTGCCAGCAGCTTGGAAGGGGCCATAAACACTGAAGCTTTCTTT
NA | TRBJ1-1 | TRBV6-2/TRBV6-3 | once | CASSQQAITEAFF | TGTGCCAGCAGCCAGCAAGCGATCACTGAAGCTTTCTTT
NA | TRBJ2-5 | TRBV3-1/TRBV3-2 | NA | CASSQARGQETQYF | TGTGCCAGCAGCCAAGCTAGGGGTCAAGAGACCCAGTACTTC
TRBD1 | TRBJ2-7 | TRBV19 | NA | CASRGWDSSLEQYF | TGTGCCAGTAGAGGATGGGACAGCTCGCTGGAGCAGTACTTC
TRBD1 | TRBJ2-6 | TRBV5-5 | NA | CASSLVGGQARSGANVLTF | TGTGCCAGCAGCTTGGTAGGGGGACAGGCTCGGTCTGGGGCCAACGTCCTGACTTTC
NA | TRBJ2-3 | TRBV6-2/TRBV6-3 | NA | CASSYSTRFPYTDTQYF | TGTGCCAGCAGTTACTCGACCAGGTTCCCTTACACAGATACGCAGTATTTT
TRBD2 | TRBJ2-1 | TRBV27 | once | CASSLGTSGNEQFF | TGTGCCAGCAGTCTCGGGACTAGCGGGAATGAGCAGTTCTTC
NA | TRBJ1-2 | TRBV23-1 | NA | CASRGPSSNTF | TGCGCCAGCAGGGGGCCTTCATCTAACACCTTC
NA | TRBJ2-3 | TRBV19 | NA | CASTSTVSTDTQYF | TGTGCCAGTACCTCGACAGTTAGCACAGATACGCAGTATTTT
TRBD1 | TRBJ2-2 | TRBV27 | NA | CASSLRGAGGARWELFF | TGTGCCAGCAGTTTAAGGGGAGCAGGGGGCGCTCGCTGGGAGCTGTTTTTT
NA | TRBJ1-1 | TRBV7-2 | once | CASHLGMNTEAFF | TGTGCCAGTCATTTGGGCATGAACACTGAAGCTTTCTTT
TRBD1 | TRBJ1-6 | TRBV18 | NA | CASSPPTGGGNSPLHF | TGTGCCAGCTCACCACCGACAGGGGGGGGTAATTCACCCCTCCACTTT
TRBD1 | TRBJ1-2 | TRBV7-9 | once | CASSSPPAGQPSGYTF | TGTGCCAGCAGCTCCCCACCCGCGGGACAGCCTTCGGGCTACACCTTC
TRBD1 | TRBJ1-5 | TRBV4-3 | NA | CASSQDPTGGKQPQHF | TGCGCCAGCAGCCAAGATCCGACAGGGGGCAAGCAGCCCCAGCATTTT
NA | TRBJ2-7 | TRBV4-2 | NA | CASSQDSEGPGSYEQYF | TGTGCCAGCAGCCAAGATAGTGAGGGTCCGGGGTCCTACGAGCAGTACTTC
NA | TRBJ2-7 | TRBV11-3 | NA | CASSLQGSYEQYF | TGTGCCAGCAGCTTGCAGGGGTCTTACGAGCAGTACTTC